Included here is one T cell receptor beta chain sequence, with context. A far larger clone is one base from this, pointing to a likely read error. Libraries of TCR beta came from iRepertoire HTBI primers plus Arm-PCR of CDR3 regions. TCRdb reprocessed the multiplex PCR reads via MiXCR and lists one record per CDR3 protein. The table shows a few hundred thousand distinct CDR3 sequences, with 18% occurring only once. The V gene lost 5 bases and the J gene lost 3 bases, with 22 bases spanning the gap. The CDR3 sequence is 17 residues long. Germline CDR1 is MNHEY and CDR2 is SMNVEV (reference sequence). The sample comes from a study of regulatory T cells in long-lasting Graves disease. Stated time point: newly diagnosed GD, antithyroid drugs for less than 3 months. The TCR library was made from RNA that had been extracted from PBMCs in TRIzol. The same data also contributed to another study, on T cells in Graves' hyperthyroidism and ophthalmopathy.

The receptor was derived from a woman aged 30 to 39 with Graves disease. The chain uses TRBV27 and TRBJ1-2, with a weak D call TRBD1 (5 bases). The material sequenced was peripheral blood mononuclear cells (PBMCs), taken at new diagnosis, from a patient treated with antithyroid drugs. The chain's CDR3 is CASSDWRGRVFYYGYTF. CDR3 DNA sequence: TGTGCCAGCAGTGATTGGCGGGGGAGGGTATTTTACTATGGCTACACCTTC.